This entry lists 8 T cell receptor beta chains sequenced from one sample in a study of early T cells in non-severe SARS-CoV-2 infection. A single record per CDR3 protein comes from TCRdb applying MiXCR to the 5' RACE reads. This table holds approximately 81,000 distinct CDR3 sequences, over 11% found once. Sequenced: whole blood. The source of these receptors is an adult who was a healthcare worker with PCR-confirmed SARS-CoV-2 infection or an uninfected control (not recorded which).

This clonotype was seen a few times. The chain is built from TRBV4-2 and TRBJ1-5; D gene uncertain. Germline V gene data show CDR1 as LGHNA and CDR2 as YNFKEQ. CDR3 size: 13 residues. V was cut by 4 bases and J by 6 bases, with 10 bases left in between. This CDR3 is CASSPDEIQPQHF. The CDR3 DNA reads TGTGCCAGCAGCCCTGACGAGATTCAGCCCCAGCATTTT.

The CDR3 loop reads CASSYNSGGDYNEQFF. Here the CDR3 DNA reads TGTGCCAGCAGTTACAACAGCGGGGGCGACTACAATGAGCAGTTCTTC. The chain employs TRBV6-5 and TRBJ2-1; 8 bases fit TRBD2. Trimming cost V 2 bases and J 3 bases; bases outside gene matches: 6. The CDR3 is made up of 16 amino acids. The germline gives CDR1 MNHEY, CDR2 SVGAGI.

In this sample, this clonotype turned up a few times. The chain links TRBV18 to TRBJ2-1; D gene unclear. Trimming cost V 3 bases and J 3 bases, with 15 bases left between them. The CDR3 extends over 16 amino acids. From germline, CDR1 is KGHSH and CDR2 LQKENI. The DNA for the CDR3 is TGTGCCAGCTCACCTCTTTTAGGACGAAACTACAATGAGCAGTTCTTC. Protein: CASSPLLGRNYNEQFF.

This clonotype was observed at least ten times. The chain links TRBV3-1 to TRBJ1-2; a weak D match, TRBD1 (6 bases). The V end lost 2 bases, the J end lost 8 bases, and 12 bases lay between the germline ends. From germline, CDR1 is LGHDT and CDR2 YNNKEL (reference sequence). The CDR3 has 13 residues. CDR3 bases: TGTGCCAGCAGCCAATTGACCGGGGGCGGCTACACCTTC. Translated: CASSQLTGGGYTF. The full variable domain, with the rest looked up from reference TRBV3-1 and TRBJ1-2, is DTAVSQTPKYLVTQMGNDKSIKCEQNLGHDTMYWYKQDSKKFLKIMFSYNNKELIINETVPNRFSPKSPDKAHLNLHINSLELGDSAVYFCASSQLTGGGYTFGSGTRLTVV.

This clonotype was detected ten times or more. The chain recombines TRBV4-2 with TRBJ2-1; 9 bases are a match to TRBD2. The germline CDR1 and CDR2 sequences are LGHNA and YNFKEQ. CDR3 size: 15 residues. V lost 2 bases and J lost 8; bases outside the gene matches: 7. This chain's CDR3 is CASSQPGLASYEQFF. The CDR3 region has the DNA TGTGCCAGCAGCCAACCGGGACTAGCTAGCTATGAGCAGTTCTTC.

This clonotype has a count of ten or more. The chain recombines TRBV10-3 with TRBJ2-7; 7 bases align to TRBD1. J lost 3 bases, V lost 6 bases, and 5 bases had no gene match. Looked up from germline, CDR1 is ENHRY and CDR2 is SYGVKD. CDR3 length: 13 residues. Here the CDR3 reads CAIRARTGYEQYF. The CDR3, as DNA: TGTGCCATCAGGGCTCGGACAGGCTACGAGCAGTACTTC.

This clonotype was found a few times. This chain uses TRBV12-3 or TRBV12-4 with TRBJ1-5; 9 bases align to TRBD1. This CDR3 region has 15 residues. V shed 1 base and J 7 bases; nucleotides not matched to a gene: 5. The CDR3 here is CASSLGQGVKQPQHF. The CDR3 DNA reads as TGTGCCAGCAGTTTAGGACAGGGGGTGAAACAGCCCCAGCATTTT.

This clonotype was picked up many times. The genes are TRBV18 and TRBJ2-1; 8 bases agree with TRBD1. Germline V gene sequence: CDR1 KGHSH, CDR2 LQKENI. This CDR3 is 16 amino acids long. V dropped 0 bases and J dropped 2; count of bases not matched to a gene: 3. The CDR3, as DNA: TGTGCCAGCTCACCACCGAACAGGGGGGCCTACAATGAGCAGTTCTTC. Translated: CASSPPNRGAYNEQFF.